Following are 26 T cell receptor beta chains from one sample sequenced in a study of human T cells and chemical hapten exposure. Using its own MiXCR run on the RACE reads, TCRdb lists one record per CDR3 protein. The repertoire holds 65,000 to 100,000 distinct CDR3 sequences, with about 6.6% as singletons. Documented time point: patch test 2, 6 weeks after DPC sensitization. Treatment indicated: therapeutic diphenylcyclopropenone sensitization with weekly scalp DPC. The sequencing here drew on whole blood, taken in connection with sensitization to the hapten diphenylcyclopropenone (DPC). The receptors stem from a woman younger than 45 with alopecia areata. Some clones in this sample may be carry-over from other donors' samples.

The table lists this clonotype with many counts. This chain links TRBV25-1 with TRBJ1-1; tentatively, D is TRBD1 (6 bases). This CDR3 contains 12 residues. Germline-derived CDR1 and CDR2 are MGHDK and SYGVNS. Trimming cost V 8 bases and J 4 bases, with 11 bases left between them. The CDR3 protein is CASRGGLTEAFF. CDR3 nucleotide sequence: TGTGCCAGCCGGGGGGGCCTCACTGAAGCTTTCTTT.

This clonotype was observed a few times. The chain recombines TRBV5-1 with TRBJ2-3; D perhaps matches TRBD1 (5 bases). The CDR3 sequence is 15 residues long. The germline V and J ends were trimmed by 4 bases and 0 bases, with 12 bases remaining between them. The germline V gene encodes CDR1 SGHRS and CDR2 YFSETQ. Here the CDR3 DNA reads TGCGCCAGCAGCACTTTCCCAGGGAGCACAGATACGCAGTATTTT. It yields the protein CASSTFPGSTDTQYF.

This clonotype has at least ten counts. CDR3 coding DNA: TGTGCCAGCAGCTTAGTCCTGGCAGGTCAAGAGACCCAGTACTTC. It specifies CASSLVLAGQETQYF. The rearrangement uses TRBV7-9 and TRBJ2-5; D not resolved. The germline CDR1 and CDR2 sequences are SEHNR and FQNEAQ (reference sequence). Deletions cut 1 base from V and 2 bases from J, with 11 bases between. This CDR3 has 15 residues.

The genes are TRBV2 and TRBJ1-1; TRBD1 aligns across 7 bases. Germline CDR1 is SNHLY and CDR2 is FYNNEI. This CDR3 contains 14 residues. The J segment lost 1 base and the V segment lost 6 bases, leaving 5 bases of the junction unmatched. The CDR3 bases are TGTGCCAGCAGGGACCGGACAGGGAACACTGAAGCTTTCTTT. This encodes CASRDRTGNTEAFF. Looking up the rest from reference TRBV2 and TRBJ1-1 gives the full variable domain: EPEVTQTPSHQVTQMGQEVILRCVPISNHLYFYWYRQILGQKVEFLVSFYNNEISEKSEIFDDQFSVERPDGSNFTLKIRSTKLEDSAMYFCASRDRTGNTEAFFGQGTRLTVV.

This clonotype was seen ten or more times. The rearrangement links TRBV11-2 to TRBJ2-5; a weak D match, TRBD2 (5 bases). The CDR3 extends over 14 amino acids. Germline V gene data show CDR1 as SGHAT and CDR2 as FQNNGV. V was trimmed by 4 bases and J by 2 bases, leaving 11 bases between them. The CDR3 sequence is CASSWAPGQETQYF. The CDR3 nucleotides are TGTGCCAGCAGCTGGGCCCCGGGGCAAGAGACCCAGTACTTC.

The sample holds many counts of this clonotype. This chain connects TRBV6-6 to TRBJ1-1, with D maybe TRBD1 (6 bases). Germline V gene data show CDR1 as MNHNY and CDR2 as SVGAGI (reference sequence). V was trimmed by 8 bases and J by 5 bases, leaving 18 bases between them. This CDR3 has 14 residues. The CDR3 DNA reads TGTGCCAGCCAGCCAAGGGGGGGTCAGACTGAAGCTTTCTTT. Its protein product is CASQPRGGQTEAFF.

This clonotype was found many times. The chain links TRBV12-3 or TRBV12-4 to TRBJ1-3, with D maybe TRBD1 (5 bases). This CDR3 region has 18 residues. The germline V and J ends were trimmed by 0 bases and 2 bases, with 17 bases remaining between them. The CDR3 protein is CASSLAVHQGSAGNTIYF. CDR3 sequence (DNA): TGTGCCAGCAGTTTAGCGGTCCATCAGGGATCAGCTGGAAACACCATATATTTT.

V gene TRBV4-1 combines with J gene TRBJ1-1; D is unresolved. The V end was cut by 0 bases, the J end by 1 base, with 15 bases between. The germline CDR1 and CDR2 sequences are MGHRA and YSYEKL. The length of the CDR3 is 17 residues. CDR3 in amino acids: CASSQEIVMDPNTEAFF. CDR3 coding DNA: TGCGCCAGCAGCCAAGAAATCGTTATGGACCCGAACACTGAAGCTTTCTTT.

This clonotype was seen ten or more times. V usage is TRBV5-1 and J usage is TRBJ2-2; D assignment may be TRBD1 or TRBD2 (5 bases each). Between the trimmed V and J ends, which lost 7 bases and 4 bases, there was a span of 17 bases. CDR1 and CDR2 from the germline V gene are SGHRS and YFSETQ. The CDR3 length is 15 residues. The CDR3 reads CASLNPVGGTGELFF. The CDR3 nucleotides read TGCGCCAGCCTTAACCCCGTTGGGGGCACCGGGGAGCTGTTTTTT.

At least ten counts were recorded for this clonotype. The genes are TRBV9 and TRBJ2-3; TRBD2 matches 8 bases. CDR1 is SGDLS and CDR2 is YYNGEE in the germline V gene. This CDR3 region has 14 residues. V was clipped by 0 bases and J by 6 bases; unmatched bases: 3. CDR3 in DNA: TGTGCCAGCAGCGTAGGCGGGGGGATCGATACGCAGTATTTT. It yields the protein CASSVGGGIDTQYF.

This clonotype was observed at least ten times. The chain couples TRBV20-1 to TRBJ2-7; a possible D gene is TRBD1 (5 bases). In germline, CDR1 is DFQATT, CDR2 SNEGSKA (reference sequence). CDR3 length equals 16 residues. With 5 bases removed from V and 2 bases from J, the gap between germline ends came to 22 bases. The CDR3 bases are TGCAGTGCTTTCCCCGCGTCTTTAGGACAAACCTACGAGCAGTACTTC. Amino acids: CSAFPASLGQTYEQYF.

This clonotype was counted many times. This chain links TRBV28 with TRBJ2-3; D gene uncertain. This CDR3 contains 13 residues. Germline V gene lookup returns CDR1 MDHEN and CDR2 SYDVKM. The ends were cut back, 3 bases at V and 3 bases at J, with 7 bases in the middle. CDR3 loop: CASSFRFTDTQYF. DNA of the CDR3: TGTGCCAGCAGTTTCCGTTTTACAGATACGCAGTATTTT.

This clonotype was counted only a few times. The chain couples TRBV6-1 to TRBJ1-2, with no clear D. The germline V and J ends were trimmed by 1 base and 4 bases, with 13 bases remaining between them. Germline CDR1 MNHNS, CDR2 SASEGT. CDR3 length: 15 amino acids. The CDR3 here is CASSEEEGISYGYTF. In DNA form, the CDR3 reads TGTGCCAGCAGTGAAGAGGAAGGGATAAGCTATGGCTACACCTTC.

This clonotype was detected only once. This chain uses TRBV11-2 with TRBJ2-7; possibly TRBD1 for D (5 bases). This CDR3 is built from 16 residues. Germline V gene sequence: CDR1 SGHAT, CDR2 FQNNGV. The germline V and J ends were trimmed by 5 bases and 2 bases, with 19 bases remaining between them. The CDR3 sequence is CASSPTRTRITYEQYF. As DNA, the CDR3 is TGTGCCAGCAGCCCAACTCGGACACGAATAACCTACGAGCAGTACTTC.

This clonotype was seen at least ten times. This sequence joins TRBV28 and TRBJ1-6; D is ambiguous. Trimming pared 2 bases from V and 9 bases from J, leaving 14 bases between. Per the germline V gene, CDR1 is MDHEN and CDR2 is SYDVKM. This CDR3 is 15 amino acids long. CDR3: CASSLDVSTLSPLHF. CDR3 sequence (DNA): TGTGCCAGCAGTTTAGACGTATCGACCCTTTCACCCCTCCACTTT.

In DNA, the CDR3 is TGTGCCACCAGCAGAGTTGGGACTAGCGGACCTAGCACAGATACGCAGTATTTT. It is translated as CATSRVGTSGPSTDTQYF. The chain recombines TRBV15 with TRBJ2-3, with 11 positions matching TRBD2. Germline lookup yields CDR1 LNHNV and CDR2 YYDKDF (reference sequence). The CDR3 consists of 18 residues. The trim removed 1 base at V and 0 bases at J, leaving 6 bases unmatched.

This clonotype was found a few times. This chain links TRBV29-1 with TRBJ1-1; weak D call: TRBD1 (5 bases). The CDR3 is 14 residues long. With 0 bases removed from V and 4 bases from J, the gap between germline ends came to 12 bases. Looked up from germline, CDR1 is SQVTM and CDR2 is ANQGSEA. CDR3 sequence (DNA): TGCAGCGTTGAAGATCGGGGGTTGGGCACTGAAGCTTTCTTT. As protein: CSVEDRGLGTEAFF.

This clonotype was counted at least ten times. The chain couples TRBV18 to TRBJ1-6, with D possibly TRBD1 on 6 matching bases. V was cut by 3 bases and J by 9 bases, with 15 bases left in between. Looked up from germline, CDR1 is KGHSH and CDR2 is LQKENI. This CDR3 has 15 amino acids. The CDR3 region is CASSPPDRRVSPLHF. The DNA of the CDR3 is TGTGCCAGCTCACCCCCCGACAGGAGAGTTTCACCCCTCCACTTT.

At least ten counts were recorded for this clonotype. The genes are TRBV10-3 and TRBJ1-2, with a possible D match to TRBD1 (5 bases). CDR1 is ENHRY and CDR2 is SYGVKD in the germline V gene. Trimming left V 4 bases short and J 5 bases short, with 14 bases between. The CDR3 covers 14 residues. DNA of the CDR3: TGTGCCATCAGTGTTCCCGGGACCCCGTATGGCTACACCTTC. Amino acid sequence: CAISVPGTPYGYTF.

This clonotype was observed a handful of times. The chain couples TRBV29-1 to TRBJ1-4; unclear D gene. The CDR3 sequence is 14 residues long. Germline values: CDR1 SQVTM, CDR2 ANQGSEA. V was pared by 3 bases and J by 4 bases, with 12 bases between. CDR3 sequence reads: CSVESTGDNEKLFF. The DNA for the CDR3 is TGCAGCGTTGAGTCGACGGGTGATAATGAAAAACTGTTTTTT.

Only a few counts were recorded for this clonotype. J is TRBJ1-1 and V is TRBV30; D is perhaps TRBD1 (5 bases). V was clipped by 4 bases and J by 1 base, with 19 bases between them. The CDR3 is 16 residues long. Per the germline V gene, CDR1 is GTSNPN and CDR2 is SVGIG (reference sequence). The CDR3 protein is CAWIVGQGFANTEAFF. The CDR3 DNA is TGTGCCTGGATCGTGGGGCAGGGTTTTGCGAACACTGAAGCTTTCTTT.

Many counts were recorded for this clonotype. The rearrangement joins TRBV13 to TRBJ1-3, with 7 positions matching TRBD1. V dropped 5 bases and J dropped 2; count of bases not matched to a gene: 12. Germline V gives CDR1 PRHDT, CDR2 FYEKMQ (reference sequence). The CDR3 runs to 17 residues. This chain's CDR3 is CASSPDGTEATGNTIYF. DNA of the CDR3: TGTGCCAGCAGCCCAGACGGGACAGAGGCCACTGGAAACACCATATATTTT.

This clonotype was detected many times. The V call is TRBV10-3, the J call TRBJ2-1; D might be TRBD1 or TRBD2, each matching 5 bases. The germline gives CDR1 ENHRY, CDR2 SYGVKD. V lost 6 bases, J lost 7 bases, and 19 bases lay in between. This CDR3 is 15 amino acids long. For the CDR3, the DNA is TGTGCCATCAGCCGAACCAGGGTTTCGGGGAATGAGCAGTTCTTC. Amino acids: CAISRTRVSGNEQFF.

This clonotype was recorded a few times. The V gene is TRBV11-2, the J gene TRBJ1-1; D not resolved. CDR1 is SGHAT and CDR2 is FQNNGV in the germline V gene. Trimming removed 1 base from V and 3 bases from J, with 9 bases in between. CDR3 length equals 14 residues. The CDR3 coding sequence is TGTGCCAGCAGCTTAGTCGTAATAGACACTGAAGCTTTCTTT. This codes for CASSLVVIDTEAFF.

Only a few counts were recorded for this clonotype. The chain links TRBV5-1 to TRBJ1-2; tentative D call: TRBD1 (6 bases). V gave up 4 bases and J gave up 5 bases, with 15 bases separating them. CDR1 and CDR2 from the germline V gene are SGHRS and YFSETQ. The CDR3 runs 14 residues. For the CDR3, the DNA is TGCGCCAGCAGCCCCGGGGGCAGGGCTTATGGCTACACCTTC. Encoded protein: CASSPGGRAYGYTF.

A few counts support this clonotype. The chain couples TRBV12-3 or TRBV12-4 to TRBJ1-1, with a weak D call TRBD1 (5 bases). V lost 2 bases to trimming and J lost 7 bases, with 14 bases between them. The CDR3 covers 14 residues. CDR3 coding DNA: TGTGCCAGCAGTTTATTCGGGGGGTCTAGTGAAGCTTTCTTT. It yields the protein CASSLFGGSSEAFF.